A selection of T cell receptor beta chains follows, all from one sample in a study of T cells in Graves' hyperthyroidism and ophthalmopathy. One entry per CDR3 protein, called by TCRdb with MiXCR from the multiplex PCR reads. The data contain about 770,000 distinct CDR3 sequences, around 19% of them singletons. Sequencing used blood. The origin of the receptors is a woman between 50 and 59 years old with Graves' hyperthyroidism that later progressed to Graves' ophthalmopathy. Both conserved end residues are part of each CDR3. Fields, in order: clone size, CDR3 length, V gene, J gene, D gene, CDR3 protein, CDR3 DNA. A D gene is named only where the DNA matches it firmly. Expanded clones get a size class; other rows say once, few or many, or leave the size out.

abundance: few; len: 15; v_gene: TRBV6-1; j_gene: TRBJ1-1; d_gene: TRBD1; CDR3aa: CASSPDRGGNTEAFF; CDR3nt: TGTGCCAGCAGTCCCGACAGGGGAGGGAACACTGAAGCTTTCTTT
abundance: NA; len: 16; v_gene: TRBV7-2; j_gene: TRBJ2-2; d_gene: TRBD1; CDR3aa: CASSSRTGGITGELFF; CDR3nt: TGTGCCAGCAGCTCCCGGACAGGGGGTATCACCGGGGAGCTGTTTTTT
abundance: few; len: 19; v_gene: TRBV30; j_gene: TRBJ1-6; d_gene: TRBD1; CDR3aa: CAWSAFRPTGVPYNSPLHF; CDR3nt: TGTGCCTGGAGTGCCTTTAGGCCGACAGGGGTTCCCTATAATTCACCCCTCCACTTT
abundance: many; len: 14; v_gene: TRBV2; j_gene: TRBJ2-2; d_gene: NA; CDR3aa: CASSGGSNTGELFF; CDR3nt: TGTGCCAGCAGTGGAGGGTCTAACACCGGGGAGCTGTTTTTT
abundance: few; len: 15; v_gene: TRBV7-9; j_gene: TRBJ1-1; d_gene: NA; CDR3aa: CASSLGGVKDTEAFF; CDR3nt: TGTGCCAGCAGCTTAGGAGGGGTAAAGGACACTGAAGCTTTCTTT
abundance: many; len: 15; v_gene: TRBV3-1; j_gene: TRBJ2-3; d_gene: NA; CDR3aa: CASSPARVRTDTQYF; CDR3nt: TGTGCCAGCAGCCCTGCAAGGGTTAGGACAGATACGCAGTATTTT
abundance: many; len: 14; v_gene: TRBV11-1; j_gene: TRBJ2-2; d_gene: NA; CDR3aa: CASSLILNTGELFF; CDR3nt: TGTGCCAGCAGCTTAATTCTGAACACCGGGGAGCTGTTTTTT
abundance: NA; len: 13; v_gene: TRBV2; j_gene: TRBJ2-2; d_gene: NA; CDR3aa: CASSEATAGELFF; CDR3nt: TGTGCCAGCAGTGAAGCCACCGCCGGGGAGCTGTTTTTT
abundance: NA; len: 15; v_gene: TRBV5-5; j_gene: TRBJ2-3; d_gene: NA; CDR3aa: CASSWDRDRGDTQYF; CDR3nt: TGTGCCAGCAGCTGGGACCGGGACCGGGGAGATACGCAGTATTTT
abundance: many; len: 15; v_gene: TRBV5-1; j_gene: TRBJ2-3; d_gene: NA; CDR3aa: CASSLPGGGTDTQYF; CDR3nt: TGCGCCAGCAGCTTACCAGGGGGGGGCACAGATACGCAGTATTTT
abundance: many; len: 14; v_gene: TRBV30; j_gene: TRBJ1-2; d_gene: NA; CDR3aa: CAWTPGARHYGYTF; CDR3nt: TGTGCCTGGACCCCAGGGGCACGCCACTATGGCTACACCTTC
abundance: few; len: 17; v_gene: TRBV24-1; j_gene: TRBJ1-3; d_gene: NA; CDR3aa: CATSDLDGMSSGNTIYF; CDR3nt: TGTGCCACCAGTGATTTGGACGGGATGAGCTCTGGAAACACCATATATTTT
abundance: NA; len: 15; v_gene: TRBV7-2; j_gene: TRBJ2-3; d_gene: TRBD2; CDR3aa: CASRVAGGLADTQYF; CDR3nt: TGTGCCAGCAGAGTAGCGGGGGGGCTTGCAGATACGCAGTATTTT
abundance: few; len: 15; v_gene: TRBV7-9; j_gene: TRBJ1-2; d_gene: NA; CDR3aa: CASGTEGSTNYGYTF; CDR3nt: TGTGCCAGCGGGACGGAGGGGAGTACTAACTATGGCTACACCTTC
abundance: many; len: 15; v_gene: TRBV3-1; j_gene: TRBJ1-1; d_gene: NA; CDR3aa: CASSQGGVEGVEAFF; CDR3nt: TGTGCCAGCAGCCAAGGTGGGGTTGAGGGGGTTGAAGCTTTCTTT
abundance: NA; len: 17; v_gene: TRBV7-9; j_gene: TRBJ1-4; d_gene: TRBD1; CDR3aa: CASSKKDRLATNEKLFF; CDR3nt: TGTGCCAGCAGCAAGAAGGACAGGCTTGCAACTAATGAAAAACTGTTTTTT
abundance: NA; len: 15; v_gene: TRBV7-7; j_gene: TRBJ2-7; d_gene: TRBD2; CDR3aa: CASSRQAGDVNEQYF; CDR3nt: TGTGCTAGCAGCCGCCAAGCGGGGGACGTAAACGAGCAGTACTTC
abundance: many; len: 13; v_gene: TRBV12-3/TRBV12-4; j_gene: TRBJ1-2; d_gene: NA; CDR3aa: CASSLARGYGYTF; CDR3nt: TGTGCCAGCAGTTTAGCGCGGGGTTATGGCTACACCTTC
abundance: NA; len: 17; v_gene: TRBV3-1; j_gene: TRBJ2-2; d_gene: NA; CDR3aa: CASSQGTETPGPGELFF; CDR3nt: TGTGCCAGCAGCCAAGGTACCGAGACACCAGGGCCCGGGGAGCTGTTTTTT
abundance: many; len: 13; v_gene: TRBV3-1; j_gene: TRBJ1-5; d_gene: NA; CDR3aa: CASSNINDQPQHF; CDR3nt: TGTGCCAGCAGCAACATCAACGATCAGCCCCAGCATTTT
abundance: few; len: 16; v_gene: TRBV27; j_gene: TRBJ1-1; d_gene: TRBD1; CDR3aa: CASSPGQGKLGTEAFF; CDR3nt: TGTGCCAGCAGTCCGGGACAGGGGAAGTTAGGAACTGAAGCTTTCTTT
abundance: many; len: 13; v_gene: TRBV11-3; j_gene: TRBJ1-3; d_gene: TRBD1; CDR3aa: CASSSDRGNTIYF; CDR3nt: TGTGCCAGCAGCTCGGACAGGGGAAACACCATATATTTT
abundance: NA; len: 15; v_gene: TRBV7-3; j_gene: TRBJ2-1; d_gene: TRBD2; CDR3aa: CASSSIAGGPDEQFF; CDR3nt: TGTGCCAGCAGCTCTATAGCGGGGGGGCCCGATGAGCAGTTCTTC
abundance: once; len: 14; v_gene: TRBV30; j_gene: TRBJ2-7; d_gene: NA; CDR3aa: CAWSRLGRHDEQYF; CDR3nt: TGTGCCTGGAGTAGATTGGGTAGGCACGACGAGCAGTACTTC
abundance: NA; len: 13; v_gene: TRBV11-2; j_gene: TRBJ1-1; d_gene: NA; CDR3aa: CASSLRNPIEAFF; CDR3nt: TGTGCCAGCAGTCTCCGCAATCCCATCGAAGCTTTCTTT
abundance: few; len: 12; v_gene: TRBV19; j_gene: TRBJ1-1; d_gene: NA; CDR3aa: CASSGNEDKAFF; CDR3nt: TGTGCCAGTAGTGGTAATGAAGACAAAGCTTTCTTT
abundance: NA; len: 18; v_gene: TRBV6-5; j_gene: TRBJ1-5; d_gene: TRBD1; CDR3aa: CASSYSNGAGGSHQPQHF; CDR3nt: TGTGCCAGCAGTTACTCGAATGGGGCAGGGGGTTCACATCAGCCCCAGCATTTT
abundance: many; len: 12; v_gene: TRBV20-1; j_gene: TRBJ1-2; d_gene: NA; CDR3aa: CSAGAPNYGYTF; CDR3nt: TGCAGTGCTGGGGCACCTAACTATGGCTACACCTTC
abundance: NA; len: 17; v_gene: TRBV2; j_gene: TRBJ2-1; d_gene: TRBD2; CDR3aa: CASSVRKTSGDHNEQFF; CDR3nt: TGTGCCAGCAGTGTCCGAAAGACTAGCGGGGACCACAATGAGCAGTTCTTC
abundance: many; len: 14; v_gene: TRBV2; j_gene: TRBJ1-2; d_gene: NA; CDR3aa: CASRADHGYYGYTF; CDR3nt: TGTGCCAGCAGGGCAGACCATGGCTACTATGGCTACACCTTC
abundance: few; len: 14; v_gene: TRBV3-1; j_gene: TRBJ2-2; d_gene: NA; CDR3aa: CASSPTEGAGELFF; CDR3nt: TGTGCCAGCAGCCCTACGGAGGGAGCCGGGGAGCTGTTTTTT
abundance: NA; len: 13; v_gene: TRBV6-6; j_gene: TRBJ1-4; d_gene: NA; CDR3aa: CASSYRGDEKLFF; CDR3nt: TGTGCCAGCAGTTACAGGGGTGATGAAAAACTGTTTTTT
abundance: NA; len: 12; v_gene: TRBV7-3; j_gene: TRBJ2-5; d_gene: NA; CDR3aa: CASSGPDRAQYF; CDR3nt: TGTGCCAGCTCTGGACCCGACCGGGCCCAGTACTTC